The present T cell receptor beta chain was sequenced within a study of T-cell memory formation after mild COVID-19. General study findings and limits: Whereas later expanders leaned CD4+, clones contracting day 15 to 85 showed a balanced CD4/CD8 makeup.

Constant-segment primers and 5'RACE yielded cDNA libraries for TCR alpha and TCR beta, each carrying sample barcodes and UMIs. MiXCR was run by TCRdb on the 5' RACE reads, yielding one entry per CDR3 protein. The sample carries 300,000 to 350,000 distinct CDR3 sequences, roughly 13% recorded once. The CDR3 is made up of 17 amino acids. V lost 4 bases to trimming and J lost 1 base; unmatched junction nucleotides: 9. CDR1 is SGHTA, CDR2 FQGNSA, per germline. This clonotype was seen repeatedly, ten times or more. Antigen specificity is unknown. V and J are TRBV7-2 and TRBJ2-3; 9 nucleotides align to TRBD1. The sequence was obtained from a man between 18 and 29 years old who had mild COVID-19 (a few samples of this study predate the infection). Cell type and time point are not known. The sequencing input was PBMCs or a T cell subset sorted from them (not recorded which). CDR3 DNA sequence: TGTGCCAGCAGCTCCCGGTTCGGGGACAGGGGCACAGATACGCAGTATTTT. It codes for CASSSRFGDRGTDTQYF. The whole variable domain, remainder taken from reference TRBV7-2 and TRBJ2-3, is GAGVSQSPSNKVTEKGKDVELRCDPISGHTALYWYRQSLGQGLEFLIYFQGNSAPDKSGLPSDRFSAERTGGSVSTLTIQRTQQEDSAVYLCASSSRFGDRGTDTQYFGPGTRLTVL.